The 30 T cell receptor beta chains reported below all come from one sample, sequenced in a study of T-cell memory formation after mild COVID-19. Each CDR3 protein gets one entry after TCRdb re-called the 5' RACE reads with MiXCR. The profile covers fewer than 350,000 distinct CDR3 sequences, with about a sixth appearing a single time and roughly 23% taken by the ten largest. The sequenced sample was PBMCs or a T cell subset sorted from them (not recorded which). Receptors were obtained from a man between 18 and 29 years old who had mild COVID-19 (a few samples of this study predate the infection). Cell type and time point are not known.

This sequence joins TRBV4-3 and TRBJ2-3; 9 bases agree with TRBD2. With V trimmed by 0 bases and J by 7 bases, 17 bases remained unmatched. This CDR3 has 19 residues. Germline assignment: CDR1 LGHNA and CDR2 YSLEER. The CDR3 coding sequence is TGCGCCAGCAGCCAAGAGCCGGCGGGGGGGGCGGAGCGAGAAAATACGCAGTATTTT. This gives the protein CASSQEPAGGAERENTQYF.

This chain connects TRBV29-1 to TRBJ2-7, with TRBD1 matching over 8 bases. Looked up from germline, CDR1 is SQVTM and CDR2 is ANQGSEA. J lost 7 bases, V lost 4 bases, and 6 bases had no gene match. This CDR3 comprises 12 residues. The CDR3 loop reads CSVAGDRSEQYF. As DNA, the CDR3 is TGCAGCGTTGCAGGGGACAGGTCGGAGCAGTACTTC.

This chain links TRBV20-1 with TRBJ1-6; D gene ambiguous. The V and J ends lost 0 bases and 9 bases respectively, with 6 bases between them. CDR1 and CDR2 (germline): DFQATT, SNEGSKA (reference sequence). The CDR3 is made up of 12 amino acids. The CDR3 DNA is TGCAGTGCTAGAGACCTAGGTTCACCCCTCCACTTT. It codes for CSARDLGSPLHF.

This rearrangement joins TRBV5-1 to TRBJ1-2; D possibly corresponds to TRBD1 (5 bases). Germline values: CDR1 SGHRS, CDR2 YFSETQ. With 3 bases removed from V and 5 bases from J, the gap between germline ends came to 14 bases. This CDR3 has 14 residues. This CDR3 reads CASSWGTDAYGYTF. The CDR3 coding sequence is TGCGCCAGCAGCTGGGGGACGGATGCGTATGGCTACACCTTC.

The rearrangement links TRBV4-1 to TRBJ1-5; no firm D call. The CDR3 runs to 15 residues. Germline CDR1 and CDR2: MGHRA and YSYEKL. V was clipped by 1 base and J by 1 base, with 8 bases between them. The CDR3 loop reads CASSQVQDSNQPQHF. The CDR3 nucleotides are TGCGCCAGCAGCCAAGTCCAGGACAGCAATCAGCCCCAGCATTTT.

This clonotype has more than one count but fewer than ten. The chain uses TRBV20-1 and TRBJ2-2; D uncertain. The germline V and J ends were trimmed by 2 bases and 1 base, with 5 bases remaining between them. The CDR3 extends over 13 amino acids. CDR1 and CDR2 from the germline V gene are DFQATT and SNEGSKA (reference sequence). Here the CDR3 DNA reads TGCAGTGCTAGAATACTGAACACCGGGGAGCTGTTTTTT. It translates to CSARILNTGELFF.

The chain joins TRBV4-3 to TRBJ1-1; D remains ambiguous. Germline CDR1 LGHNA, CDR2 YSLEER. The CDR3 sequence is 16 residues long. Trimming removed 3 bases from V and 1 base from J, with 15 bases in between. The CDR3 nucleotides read TGCGCCAGCAGCCACTTAGGACCGGACTCGAACACTGAAGCTTTCTTT. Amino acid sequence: CASSHLGPDSNTEAFF.

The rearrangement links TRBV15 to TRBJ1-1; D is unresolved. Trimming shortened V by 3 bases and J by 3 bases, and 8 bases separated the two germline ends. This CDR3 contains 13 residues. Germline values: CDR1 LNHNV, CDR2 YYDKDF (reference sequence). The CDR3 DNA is TGTGCCACCAGCAGGGGCCGGGACACTGAAGCTTTCTTT. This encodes CATSRGRDTEAFF.

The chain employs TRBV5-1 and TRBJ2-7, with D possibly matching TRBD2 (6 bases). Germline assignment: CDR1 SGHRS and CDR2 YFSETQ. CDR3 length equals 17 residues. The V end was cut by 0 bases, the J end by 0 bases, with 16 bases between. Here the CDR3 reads CASSLAPARDASYEQYF. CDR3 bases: TGCGCCAGCAGCTTGGCCCCGGCGCGGGATGCCTCCTACGAGCAGTACTTC. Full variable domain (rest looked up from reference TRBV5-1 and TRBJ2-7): KAGVTQTPRYLIKTRGQQVTLSCSPISGHRSVSWYQQTPGQGLQFLFEYFSETQRNKGNFPGRFSGRQFSNSRSEMNVSTLELGDSALYLCASSLAPARDASYEQYFGPGTRLTVT.

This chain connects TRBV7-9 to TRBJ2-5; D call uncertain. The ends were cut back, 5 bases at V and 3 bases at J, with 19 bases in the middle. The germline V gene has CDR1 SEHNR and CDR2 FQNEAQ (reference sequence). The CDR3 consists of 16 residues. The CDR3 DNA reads TGTGCCAGCAGCCCTCGACCCTCCAGCGCTAAAGAGACCCAGTACTTC. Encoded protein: CASSPRPSSAKETQYF.

CDR3 amino acids: CSAPTGSYGYTF. For the CDR3, the DNA is TGCAGTGCCCCGACAGGGAGTTATGGCTACACCTTC. J is TRBJ1-2 and V is TRBV20-1; 7 nucleotides match TRBD1. Germline V gene sequence: CDR1 DFQATT, CDR2 SNEGSKA (reference sequence). This CDR3 region has 12 residues. Trimming cost V 6 bases and J 5 bases; bases outside gene matches: 6.

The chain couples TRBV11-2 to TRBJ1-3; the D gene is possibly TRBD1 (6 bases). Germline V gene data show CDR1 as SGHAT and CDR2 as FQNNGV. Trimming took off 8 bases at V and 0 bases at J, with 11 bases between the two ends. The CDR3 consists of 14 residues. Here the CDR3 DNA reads TGTGCCAGCGCGGGGGCTCCCTCTGGAAACACCATATATTTT. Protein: CASAGAPSGNTIYF.

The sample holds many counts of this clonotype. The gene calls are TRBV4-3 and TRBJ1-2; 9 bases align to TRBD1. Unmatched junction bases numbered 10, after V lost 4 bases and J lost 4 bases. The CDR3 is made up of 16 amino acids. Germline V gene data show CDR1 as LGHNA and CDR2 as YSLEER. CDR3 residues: CASSRKTGGTSYGYTF. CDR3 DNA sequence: TGCGCCAGCAGCCGTAAGACAGGGGGAACCTCCTATGGCTACACCTTC.

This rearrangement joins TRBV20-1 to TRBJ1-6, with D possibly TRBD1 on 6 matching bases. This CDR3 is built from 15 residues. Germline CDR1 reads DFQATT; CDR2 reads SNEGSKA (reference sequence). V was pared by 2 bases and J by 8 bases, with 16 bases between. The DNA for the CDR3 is TGCAGTGCTAGACCCGGGGGGCGGAAGGATTCACCCCTCCACTTT. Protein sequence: CSARPGGRKDSPLHF.

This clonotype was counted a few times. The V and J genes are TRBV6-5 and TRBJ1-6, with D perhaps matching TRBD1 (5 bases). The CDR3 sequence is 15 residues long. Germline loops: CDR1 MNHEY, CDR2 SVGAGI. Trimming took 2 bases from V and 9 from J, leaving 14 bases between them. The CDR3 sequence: CASSYQPRDLSPLHF. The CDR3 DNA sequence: TGTGCCAGCAGTTACCAACCCCGGGACCTTTCACCCCTCCACTTT.

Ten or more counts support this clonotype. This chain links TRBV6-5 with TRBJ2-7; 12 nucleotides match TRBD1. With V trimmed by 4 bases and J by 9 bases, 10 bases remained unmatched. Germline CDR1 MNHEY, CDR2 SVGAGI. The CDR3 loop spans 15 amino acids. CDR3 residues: CASSLLGQGAYVQYF. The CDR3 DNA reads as TGTGCCAGCAGTTTGTTGGGACAGGGGGCTTATGTGCAGTACTTC.

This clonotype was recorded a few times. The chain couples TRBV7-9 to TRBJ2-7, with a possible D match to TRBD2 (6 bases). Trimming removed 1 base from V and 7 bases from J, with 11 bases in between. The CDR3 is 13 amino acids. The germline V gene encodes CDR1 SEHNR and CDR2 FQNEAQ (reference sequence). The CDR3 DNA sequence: TGTGCCAGCAGCTTAGGGAGGGAGTGGGAGCAGTACGTC. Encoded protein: CASSLGREWEQYV.

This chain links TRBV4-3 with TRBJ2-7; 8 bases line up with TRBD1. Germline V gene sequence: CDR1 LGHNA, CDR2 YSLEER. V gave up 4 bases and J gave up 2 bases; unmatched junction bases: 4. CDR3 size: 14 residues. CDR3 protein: CASSLDRGTYEQYF. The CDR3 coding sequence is TGCGCCAGCAGCCTCGACAGGGGTACCTACGAGCAGTACTTC.

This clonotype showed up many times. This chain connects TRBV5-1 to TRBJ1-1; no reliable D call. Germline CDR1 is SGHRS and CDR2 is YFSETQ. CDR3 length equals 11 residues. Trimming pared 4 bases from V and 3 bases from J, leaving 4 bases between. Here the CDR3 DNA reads TGCGCCAGCAGCCAGGACACTGAAGCTTTCTTT. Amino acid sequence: CASSQDTEAFF. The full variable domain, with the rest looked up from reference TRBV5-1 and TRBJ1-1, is KAGVTQTPRYLIKTRGQQVTLSCSPISGHRSVSWYQQTPGQGLQFLFEYFSETQRNKGNFPGRFSGRQFSNSRSEMNVSTLELGDSALYLCASSQDTEAFFGQGTRLTVV.

CDR3: CASSVWEGNEQFF. As DNA, the CDR3 is TGTGCCAGCAGTGTCTGGGAGGGCAATGAGCAGTTCTTC. This sequence joins TRBV25-1 and TRBJ2-1, with 7 bases matching TRBD2. Germline lookup yields CDR1 MGHDK and CDR2 SYGVNS. This CDR3 is 13 amino acids long. J was trimmed by 6 bases and V by 4 bases; bases with no gene match: 3.

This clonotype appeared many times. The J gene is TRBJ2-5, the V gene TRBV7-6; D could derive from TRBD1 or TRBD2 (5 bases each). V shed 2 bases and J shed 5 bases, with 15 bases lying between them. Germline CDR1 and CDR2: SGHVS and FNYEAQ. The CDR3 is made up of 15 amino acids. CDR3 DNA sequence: TGTGCCAGCAGCTTAAGGGGCGGAGGATCCGAGACCCAGTACTTC. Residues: CASSLRGGGSETQYF.

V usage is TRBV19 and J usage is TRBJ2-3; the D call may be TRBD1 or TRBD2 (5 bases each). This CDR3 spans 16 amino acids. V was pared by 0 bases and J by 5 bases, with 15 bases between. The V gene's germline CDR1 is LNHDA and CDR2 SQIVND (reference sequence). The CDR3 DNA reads TGTGCCAGTAGTATAGATCAGGGACGGACCCTAGATACGCAGTATTTT. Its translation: CASSIDQGRTLDTQYF.

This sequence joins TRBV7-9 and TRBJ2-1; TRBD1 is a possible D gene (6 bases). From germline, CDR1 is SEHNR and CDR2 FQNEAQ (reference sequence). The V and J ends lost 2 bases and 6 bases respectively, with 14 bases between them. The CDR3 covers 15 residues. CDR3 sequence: CASSLTRGSGNEQFF. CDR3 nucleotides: TGTGCCAGCAGCTTAACCAGGGGATCGGGCAATGAGCAGTTCTTC.

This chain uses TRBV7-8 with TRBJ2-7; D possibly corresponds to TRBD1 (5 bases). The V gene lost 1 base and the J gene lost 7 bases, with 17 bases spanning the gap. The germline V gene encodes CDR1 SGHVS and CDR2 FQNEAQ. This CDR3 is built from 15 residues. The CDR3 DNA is TGTGCCAGCAGCTTAGAGGTGGGGCGTTCGTGGGAGCAGTACTTC. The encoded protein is CASSLEVGRSWEQYF.

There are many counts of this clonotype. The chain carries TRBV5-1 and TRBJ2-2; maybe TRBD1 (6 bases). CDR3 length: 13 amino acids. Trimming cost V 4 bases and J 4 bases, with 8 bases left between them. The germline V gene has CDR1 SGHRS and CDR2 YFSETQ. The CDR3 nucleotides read TGCGCCAGCAGCGTGGACAGCACCGGGGAGCTGTTTTTT. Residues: CASSVDSTGELFF.

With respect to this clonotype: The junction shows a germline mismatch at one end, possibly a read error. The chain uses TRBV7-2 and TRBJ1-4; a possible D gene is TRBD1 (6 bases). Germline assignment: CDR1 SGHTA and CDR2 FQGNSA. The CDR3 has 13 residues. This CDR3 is CASSSGHNGKLFF. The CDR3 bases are TGTGCCAGCAGCTCGGGACATAATGGAAAACTGTTTTTT.

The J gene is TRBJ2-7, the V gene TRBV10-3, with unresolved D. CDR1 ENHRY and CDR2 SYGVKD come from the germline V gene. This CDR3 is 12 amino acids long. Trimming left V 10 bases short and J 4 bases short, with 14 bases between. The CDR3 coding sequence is TGTGCCACCACGCCCGACGTTTACGAGCAGTACTTC. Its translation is CATTPDVYEQYF.

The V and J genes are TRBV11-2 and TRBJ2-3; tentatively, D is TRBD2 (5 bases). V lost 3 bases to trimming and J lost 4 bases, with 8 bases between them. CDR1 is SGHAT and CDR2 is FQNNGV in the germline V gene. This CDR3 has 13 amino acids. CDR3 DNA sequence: TGTGCCAGCAGCTTTTGGGGAGCAGATACGCAGTATTTT. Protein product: CASSFWGADTQYF.

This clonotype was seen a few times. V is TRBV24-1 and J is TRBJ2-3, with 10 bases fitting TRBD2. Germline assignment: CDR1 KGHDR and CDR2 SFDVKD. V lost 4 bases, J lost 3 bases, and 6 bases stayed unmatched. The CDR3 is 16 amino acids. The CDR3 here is CATSDQRGGLTDTQYF. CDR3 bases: TGTGCCACCAGTGACCAGCGGGGGGGCCTGACAGATACGCAGTATTTT.

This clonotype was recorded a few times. CDR3 region: CSARGLGIPWETQYF. The CDR3 DNA follows: TGCAGTGCTAGGGGGTTGGGCATTCCTTGGGAGACCCAGTACTTC. The V gene is TRBV20-1, the J gene TRBJ2-5; D is ambiguous. Per the germline V gene, CDR1 is DFQATT and CDR2 is SNEGSKA (reference sequence). The CDR3 runs 15 residues. V gave up 3 bases and J gave up 5 bases, with 19 bases separating them.